A selection of T cell receptor beta chains follows, all from one sample in a study of T cells in Graves' hyperthyroidism and ophthalmopathy. One entry per CDR3 protein results from TCRdb running MiXCR on the multiplex PCR reads. The repertoire has a few hundred thousand distinct CDR3 sequences, about 13% of them found once; the top ten carry less than 25%. Specimen: blood. The source is a man aged 25-45 years with Graves' hyperthyroidism that later progressed to Graves' ophthalmopathy. Each CDR3 is given without its conserved first and last residue. The size of a clone is reported for some rows only, either as once, few or many, or as a class for expanded clones.

cdr3_length: 10
j_call: TRBJ2-2
clone_size: many
v_call: TRBV12-3/TRBV12-4
cdr3_aa: ASSSHNRELF

cdr3_length: 11
j_call: TRBJ2-3
clone_size: few
v_call: TRBV20-1
cdr3_aa: SAKTGGKDTQY

cdr3_length: 10
j_call: TRBJ2-3
clone_size: few
v_call: TRBV29-1
cdr3_aa: SADRYTDTQY

cdr3_length: 13
j_call: TRBJ1-5
clone_size: many
v_call: TRBV7-8
cdr3_aa: ASSGRDGALGPQH

cdr3_length: 15
j_call: TRBJ2-5
clone_size: many
v_call: TRBV12-3/TRBV12-4
cdr3_aa: ASSLEMTGPFQETQY

cdr3_length: 13
j_call: TRBJ2-5
clone_size: many
v_call: TRBV7-8
cdr3_aa: ASSRPQFTQETQY

cdr3_length: 13
j_call: TRBJ2-1
clone_size: many
v_call: TRBV11-1
cdr3_aa: ASSLGLAGGREQF

cdr3_length: 16
j_call: TRBJ2-1
clone_size: many
v_call: TRBV5-1
cdr3_aa: ASSLGGPRGAPYNEQF

cdr3_length: 12
j_call: TRBJ2-4
clone_size: many
v_call: TRBV2
cdr3_aa: ASREGGAKNIQY

cdr3_length: 12
j_call: TRBJ2-7
clone_size: many
v_call: TRBV11-2
cdr3_aa: ASSLAAGVYEQY

cdr3_length: 10
j_call: TRBJ1-6
clone_size: many
v_call: TRBV12-5
cdr3_aa: ASGLAESPLH

cdr3_length: 14
j_call: TRBJ2-7
clone_size: many
v_call: TRBV7-3
cdr3_aa: ASSPGGGGAFYEQY

cdr3_length: 15
j_call: TRBJ1-2
clone_size: -
v_call: TRBV28
cdr3_aa: ASALNPTEGRVYGYT

cdr3_length: 9
j_call: TRBJ1-3
clone_size: many
v_call: TRBV25-1
cdr3_aa: ASSSVNTIY

cdr3_length: 12
j_call: TRBJ1-1
clone_size: -
v_call: TRBV6-5
cdr3_aa: ASSYLSLNTEAF

cdr3_length: 9
j_call: TRBJ2-5
clone_size: -
v_call: TRBV7-6
cdr3_aa: ASSLRLAMD

cdr3_length: 13
j_call: TRBJ1-1
clone_size: many
v_call: TRBV12-3/TRBV12-4
cdr3_aa: ASSPLDRGNTEAF

cdr3_length: 12
j_call: TRBJ2-1
clone_size: many
v_call: TRBV18
cdr3_aa: ASSRVRSYNEQF

cdr3_length: 12
j_call: TRBJ2-3
clone_size: many
v_call: TRBV11-2
cdr3_aa: ASSLTHGADTQY

cdr3_length: 12
j_call: TRBJ2-1
clone_size: few
v_call: TRBV28
cdr3_aa: ASSSGAPGYKQF

cdr3_length: 11
j_call: TRBJ2-3
clone_size: many
v_call: TRBV6-2/TRBV6-3
cdr3_aa: ASSTAILGTQY

cdr3_length: 16
j_call: TRBJ2-3
clone_size: few
v_call: TRBV5-1
cdr3_aa: ASSLDRWGASWVLTQY

cdr3_length: 13
j_call: TRBJ1-5
clone_size: few
v_call: TRBV19
cdr3_aa: ASRLTGTGYQPQH

cdr3_length: 10
j_call: TRBJ1-2
clone_size: -
v_call: TRBV9
cdr3_aa: ASSVEGYGYT

cdr3_length: 9
j_call: TRBJ1-1
clone_size: once
v_call: TRBV19
cdr3_aa: ASTRDKKAF

cdr3_length: 13
j_call: TRBJ1-2
clone_size: few
v_call: TRBV6-1
cdr3_aa: ASSEFGGINYGYT

cdr3_length: 13
j_call: TRBJ2-1
clone_size: -
v_call: TRBV19
cdr3_aa: ASSTLAGVMAGQF

cdr3_length: 13
j_call: TRBJ2-1
clone_size: -
v_call: TRBV7-2
cdr3_aa: ASIVLPGSYNEQF

cdr3_length: 11
j_call: TRBJ2-3
clone_size: many
v_call: TRBV12-3/TRBV12-4
cdr3_aa: ASSFPRGDTQY

cdr3_length: 11
j_call: TRBJ1-2
clone_size: many
v_call: TRBV2
cdr3_aa: ASSEGTDFLYT

cdr3_length: 12
j_call: TRBJ2-7
clone_size: few
v_call: TRBV5-1
cdr3_aa: ASSPSGGAFEQY

cdr3_length: 12
j_call: TRBJ1-2
clone_size: many
v_call: TRBV2
cdr3_aa: ARRGEARGYGYT

cdr3_length: 14
j_call: TRBJ1-4
clone_size: few
v_call: TRBV5-6
cdr3_aa: ASSGPGLTMNEKLF

cdr3_length: 13
j_call: TRBJ1-2
clone_size: few
v_call: TRBV6-1
cdr3_aa: ASSDSFPGISGYT

cdr3_length: 14
j_call: TRBJ1-6
clone_size: few
v_call: TRBV20-1
cdr3_aa: SASQGPSSYNSPLH

cdr3_length: 11
j_call: TRBJ1-1
clone_size: -
v_call: TRBV10-3
cdr3_aa: AITREENTEAF

cdr3_length: 11
j_call: TRBJ1-5
clone_size: few
v_call: TRBV6-6
cdr3_aa: ASSYQENQPQH

cdr3_length: 10
j_call: TRBJ1-1
clone_size: many
v_call: TRBV28
cdr3_aa: ASSELKTEAF

cdr3_length: 11
j_call: TRBJ1-2
clone_size: many
v_call: TRBV10-2
cdr3_aa: ASSDLAGYGYT